This TCR beta chain was recovered during a study of regulatory dendritic cells for organ transplantation. As for the study in general: Day 6 dendritic cell cultures were stimulated with LPS. General study points: Regulatory dendritic cells appeared to expand memory CD8+ clones less than mature ones.

Germline CDR1 reads LNHDA; CDR2 reads SQIVND (reference sequence). The ends lost 4 bases at V and 0 bases at J; junction bases unmatched: 3. This CDR3 contains 14 residues. Sequenced by immunoSEQ multiplex PCR; TCRdb stores in-frame clones only, minus some. The table lists roughly 9,300 clones, around 80% of them singletons. Allogeneic regulatory or mature dendritic cells were co-cultured for about 5 days with CFSE-labeled sorted T cells at 1:10. FACS sorted CD4+ or CD8+ T cells into CD45RA+ naive and CD45RO+ memory. In the case of this clone: Its target is not known.

The receptor was derived from a human donor in good health. Sequences were obtained from memory CD4+ T cells from blood cultured with dendritic cells. The subset denotes: CD45RO+ memory T cells. The chain recombines TRBV19 with TRBJ2-7, with 7 bases matching TRBD2. The CDR3 loop reads CASSRDYFSYEQYF. DNA of the CDR3: TGTGCCAGTAGTAGGGACTACTTCTCCTACGAGCAGTACTTC.